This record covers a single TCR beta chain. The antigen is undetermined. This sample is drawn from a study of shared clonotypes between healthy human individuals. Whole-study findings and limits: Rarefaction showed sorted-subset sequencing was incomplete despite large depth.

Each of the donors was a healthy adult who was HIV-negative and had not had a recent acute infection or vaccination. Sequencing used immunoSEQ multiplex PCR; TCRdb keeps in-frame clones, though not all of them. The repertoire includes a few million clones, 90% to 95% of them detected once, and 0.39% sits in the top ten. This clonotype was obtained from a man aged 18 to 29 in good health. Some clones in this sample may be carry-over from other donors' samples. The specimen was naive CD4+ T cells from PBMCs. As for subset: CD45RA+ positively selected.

The CDR3 DNA reads as TGTGCCAGCAGCCAACCACCCTGGGGGAAGATGGGGCAGTTCTTC. It translates to CASSQPPWGKMGQFF. The chain uses TRBV11-2 and TRBJ2-1; the D call may be TRBD1 or TRBD2 (5 bases each). Trimming pared 5 bases from V and 12 bases from J, leaving 23 bases between. Germline lookup yields CDR1 SGHAT and CDR2 FQNNGV. The CDR3 covers 15 residues.